This entry features one T cell receptor beta chain sequence. The data belong to a study of shared clonotypes between healthy human individuals. This CDR3 has 12 residues. Germline CDR1 is MDHEN and CDR2 is SYDVKM. V dropped 5 bases and J dropped 6 bases, with 11 bases sitting between them. Profiled with immunoSEQ multiplex PCR; TCRdb holds only in-frame clones, not every one. Of under 2,500,000 clones listed, approximately 95% are singletons. This chain uses TRBV28 with TRBJ2-7; D uncertain. The source material was naive CD4+ T cells sorted from blood. Subset reported: CD45RA+ positively selected. This TCR was sampled from a man younger than 35 in good health. The CDR3 DNA is TGTGCCAGCAGTAGGACGTATGGCGAGCAGTACTTC. Amino acids: CASSRTYGEQYF.